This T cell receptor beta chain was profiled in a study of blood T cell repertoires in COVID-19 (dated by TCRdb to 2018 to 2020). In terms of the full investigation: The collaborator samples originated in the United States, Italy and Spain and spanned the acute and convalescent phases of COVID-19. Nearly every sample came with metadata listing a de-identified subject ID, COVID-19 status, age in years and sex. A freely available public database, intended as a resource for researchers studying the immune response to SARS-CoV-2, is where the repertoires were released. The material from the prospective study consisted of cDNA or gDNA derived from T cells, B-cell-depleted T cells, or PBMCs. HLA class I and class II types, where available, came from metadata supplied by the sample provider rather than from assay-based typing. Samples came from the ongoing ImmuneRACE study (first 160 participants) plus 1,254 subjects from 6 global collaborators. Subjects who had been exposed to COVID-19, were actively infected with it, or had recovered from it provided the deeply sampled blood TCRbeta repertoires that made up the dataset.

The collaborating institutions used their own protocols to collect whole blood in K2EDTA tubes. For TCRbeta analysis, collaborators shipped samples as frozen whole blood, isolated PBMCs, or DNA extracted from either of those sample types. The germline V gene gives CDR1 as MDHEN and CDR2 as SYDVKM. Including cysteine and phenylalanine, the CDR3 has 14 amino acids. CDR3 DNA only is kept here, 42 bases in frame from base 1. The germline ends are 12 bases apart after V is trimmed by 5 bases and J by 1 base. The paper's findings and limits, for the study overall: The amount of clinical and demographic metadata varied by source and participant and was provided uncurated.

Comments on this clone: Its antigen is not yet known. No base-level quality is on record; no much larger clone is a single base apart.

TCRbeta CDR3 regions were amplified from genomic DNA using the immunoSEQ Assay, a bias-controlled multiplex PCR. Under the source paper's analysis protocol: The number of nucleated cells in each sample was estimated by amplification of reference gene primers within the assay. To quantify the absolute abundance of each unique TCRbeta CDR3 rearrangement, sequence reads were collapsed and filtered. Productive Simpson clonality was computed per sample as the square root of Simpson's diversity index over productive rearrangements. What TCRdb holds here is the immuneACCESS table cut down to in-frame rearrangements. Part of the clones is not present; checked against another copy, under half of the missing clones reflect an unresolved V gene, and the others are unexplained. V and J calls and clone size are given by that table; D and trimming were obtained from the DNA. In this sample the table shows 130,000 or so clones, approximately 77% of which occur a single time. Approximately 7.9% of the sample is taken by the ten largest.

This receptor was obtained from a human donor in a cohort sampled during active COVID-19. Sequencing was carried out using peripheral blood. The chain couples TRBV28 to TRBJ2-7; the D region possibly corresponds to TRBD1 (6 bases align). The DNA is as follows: TGTGCCAGCAGTATAGTACAGGGATCCTACGAGCAGTACTTC. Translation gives CASSIVQGSYEQYF.